The present T cell receptor (beta chain) was sequenced within a study of T cell responses to AZD1222 COVID-19 vaccine. Study-wide findings and caveats: Targeting of unmutated variant regions was reportedly seen in nearly half of spike-specific TCRs. Only five or six people who got AZD1222 tested seropositive at baseline. Only after the peak T cell response were repertoires sampled. Possibly, clonal diversity was underestimated; donors were largely white British and included more females.

The CDR3 is 17 amino acids. With 5 bases removed from V and 0 bases from J, the gap between germline ends came to 17 bases. Germline CDR1 reads MNHEY; CDR2 reads SVGEGT. This table comes from immunoSEQ multiplex PCR, and its TCRdb copy is limited to in-frame clones, with some not included. This sample has tens of thousands of clones, with 70% to 90% found just once. On this clone itself: No antigen is known for it.

The rearrangement joins TRBV6-2 or TRBV6-3 to TRBJ1-5; tentative D call: TRBD1 (6 bases). Sample: peripheral blood, taken 28 days after the second AZD1222 dose. The sequence was collected from an adult who received the AZD1222 COVID-19 vaccine. The CDR3 here is CASSNLRGQNSNQPQHF. The CDR3 DNA is TGTGCCAGCAGTAACCTCCGGGGGCAAAATAGCAATCAGCCCCAGCATTTT.